Sequencing of this TCR beta chain was carried out in a study of T cell responses to AZD1222 COVID-19 vaccine. Germline V gene data show CDR1 as MDHEN and CDR2 as SYDVKM. This CDR3 region has 12 residues. Trimming shortened V by 5 bases and J by 4 bases, and 8 bases separated the two germline ends. Sequenced by immunoSEQ multiplex PCR; TCRdb stores in-frame clones only, minus some. The profile shows over 130,000 clones, approximately 90% of them singletons. This chain links TRBV28 with TRBJ1-2, with D hard to call. The source material was peripheral blood, sampled 28 days after the second AZD1222 dose. This TCR derives from an adult who received the AZD1222 COVID-19 vaccine. CDR3 sequence (DNA): TGTGCCAGCAGTCGCAGCCTCTATGGCTACACCTTC. This gives the protein CASSRSLYGYTF.